The 20 T cell receptor beta chains reported below all come from one sample, sequenced in a study of neurological immune-mediated disorders. TCRdb ran MiXCR on the 5' RACE reads and lists one entry per CDR3 protein. Of more than 45,000 distinct CDR3 sequences listed, about 2.5% are singletons. The specimen was PBMCs. All receptors derive from a man aged 50-59 years with multiple sclerosis.

In its sample, this clonotype was seen many times. CDR3 region: CASSLDGGTDTDTQYF. The CDR3 nucleotides are TGTGCCAGCAGCTTAGACGGAGGGACGGACACAGATACGCAGTATTTT. V gene TRBV11-2 combines with J gene TRBJ2-3; TRBD2 might be the D (6 bases). The CDR3 runs 16 residues. Germline assignment: CDR1 SGHAT and CDR2 FQNNGV. V lost 0 bases, J lost 2 bases, and 12 bases lay in between.

This clonotype has a count of ten or more. The V call is TRBV15, the J call TRBJ1-5; D may be TRBD1 (5 bases). The CDR3 has 15 amino acids. V lost 4 bases to trimming and J lost 3 bases, with 13 bases between them. In germline, CDR1 is LNHNV, CDR2 YYDKDF (reference sequence). CDR3 sequence (DNA): TGTGCCACCAGCACAGGGCCAGGGTTCAATCAGCCCCAGCATTTT. Residues: CATSTGPGFNQPQHF.

This clonotype was counted at least ten times. The chain uses TRBV5-1 and TRBJ1-6; 8 bases fit TRBD1. CDR1 is SGHRS and CDR2 is YFSETQ in the germline V gene. The CDR3 has 15 residues. V gave up 3 bases and J gave up 8 bases; unmatched junction bases: 7. CDR3 region: CASSSTGGRDSPLHF. CDR3 DNA: TGCGCCAGCAGCTCAACAGGGGGACGCGATTCACCCCTCCACTTT.

In this sample, this clonotype turned up many times. V and J are TRBV5-5 and TRBJ2-2, with D perhaps TRBD1 (6 bases). Deletions cut 5 bases from V and 3 bases from J, with 8 bases between. The CDR3 runs to 13 residues. The germline V gene encodes CDR1 SGHKS and CDR2 YYEKEE (reference sequence). CDR3 sequence: CASSRTDTGELFF. In DNA form, the CDR3 reads TGTGCCAGCAGTCGGACAGACACCGGGGAGCTGTTTTTT.

There are many counts of this clonotype. This chain links TRBV29-1 with TRBJ2-7, with no clear D. Trimming pared 4 bases from V and 2 bases from J, leaving 12 bases between. CDR3 size: 13 residues. Germline CDR1 SQVTM, CDR2 ANQGSEA. The CDR3 nucleotides are TGCAGCGTTGTTTTGACCCGAACCTACGAGCAGTACTTC. It is translated as CSVVLTRTYEQYF.

This clonotype was detected ten times or more. The genes are TRBV27 and TRBJ2-1; D is perhaps TRBD2 (6 bases). The ends were cut back, 5 bases at V and 12 bases at J, with 23 bases in the middle. CDR3 length: 15 amino acids. In germline, CDR1 is MNHEY, CDR2 SMNVEV (reference sequence). The CDR3 spells CASSPRGNGGAGQFF. CDR3 nucleotide sequence: TGTGCCAGCAGTCCCCGCGGAAACGGGGGAGCGGGGCAGTTCTTC.

This clonotype was recorded at least ten times. The rearrangement joins TRBV27 to TRBJ2-3; TRBD2 is a possible D gene (5 bases). Germline-derived CDR1 and CDR2 are MNHEY and SMNVEV (reference sequence). V was cut by 2 bases and J by 1 base, with 10 bases left in between. The CDR3 totals 15 residues. The CDR3 nucleotides are TGTGCCAGCAGTTTACGAGGGTCGCGCACAGATACGCAGTATTTT. It specifies CASSLRGSRTDTQYF.

This clonotype has ten or more counts. This chain joins TRBV5-1 and TRBJ2-3; 8 bases map to TRBD2. The CDR3 totals 16 residues. Trimming at V came to 1 base and at J to 0 bases, leaving 4 bases not matched to a gene. CDR1 and CDR2 (germline): SGHRS, YFSETQ. The chain's CDR3 is CASSLLGRVSTDTQYF. The CDR3 DNA reads as TGCGCCAGCAGCTTGCTCGGGAGGGTTAGCACAGATACGCAGTATTTT.

This clonotype was counted at least ten times. This sequence joins TRBV5-1 and TRBJ2-3, with 9 nucleotides matching TRBD1. The CDR3 has 16 amino acids. The J segment lost 2 bases and the V segment lost 2 bases, leaving 6 bases of the junction unmatched. Germline values: CDR1 SGHRS, CDR2 YFSETQ. CDR3 protein: CASSLGQGISTDTQYF. CDR3 DNA sequence: TGCGCCAGCAGCTTAGGACAGGGGATTTCCACAGATACGCAGTATTTT. Complete variable domain (other parts from reference TRBV5-1 and TRBJ2-3): KAGVTQTPRYLIKTRGQQVTLSCSPISGHRSVSWYQQTPGQGLQFLFEYFSETQRNKGNFPGRFSGRQFSNSRSEMNVSTLELGDSALYLCASSLGQGISTDTQYFGPGTRLTVL.

This clonotype showed up many times. The rearrangement links TRBV15 to TRBJ1-5, with TRBD1 as a possible D gene (5 bases). The germline V gene has CDR1 LNHNV and CDR2 YYDKDF (reference sequence). V was clipped by 4 bases and J by 7 bases, with 14 bases between them. This CDR3 is 14 amino acids long. This CDR3 reads CATSTGGGRQPQHF. CDR3 coding DNA: TGTGCCACCAGCACAGGCGGGGGAAGGCAGCCCCAGCATTTT.

This clonotype has a count of ten or more. The chain has TRBV6-5 and TRBJ2-1; TRBD1 matches at 7 bases. V shed 5 bases and J 4 bases; nucleotides not matched to a gene: 8. The germline CDR1 and CDR2 sequences are MNHEY and SVGAGI. The CDR3 has 15 residues. The CDR3 loop reads CASSVQGVGYNEQFF. CDR3 DNA: TGTGCCAGCAGTGTGCAGGGGGTTGGGTACAATGAGCAGTTCTTC.

In its sample, this clonotype was seen many times. The J gene is TRBJ2-1, the V gene TRBV18; TRBD2 aligns across 9 bases. Germline trimming cut 0 bases from V and 7 bases from J; bases unmatched to any gene: 7. The CDR3 is made up of 16 amino acids. Germline CDR1 reads KGHSH; CDR2 reads LQKENI. The CDR3 DNA reads TGTGCCAGCTCACCACCGACGCGGGGGGGCCGGAATGAGCAGTTCTTC. This translates into CASSPPTRGGRNEQFF.

This clonotype was seen at least ten times. The chain uses TRBV5-6 and TRBJ2-7; no clear D gene. The germline V gene has CDR1 SGHDT and CDR2 YYEEEE. Trimming removed 4 bases from V and 1 base from J, with 9 bases in between. The CDR3 has 13 residues. DNA for the CDR3: TGTGCCAGCAGCCGAGACATTTCCTACGAGCAGTACTTC. It codes for CASSRDISYEQYF.

Many counts were recorded for this clonotype. This sequence joins TRBV5-1 and TRBJ2-7; a possible D gene is TRBD1 (8 bases). The CDR3 is 15 residues long. Per the germline V gene, CDR1 is SGHRS and CDR2 is YFSETQ. V lost 2 bases, J lost 0 bases, and 12 bases lay in between. The CDR3 region has the DNA TGCGCCAGCAGCTTACAGGGGGGGAGCTCCTACGAGCAGTACTTC. Translated: CASSLQGGSSYEQYF.

This clonotype has more than one count but fewer than ten. This sequence may be a read error, since a much larger clone differs from it by one base. The V call is TRBV3-1, the J call TRBJ2-1; TRBD1 or TRBD2 may be the D gene (5 bases each). Germline V gene data show CDR1 as LGHDT and CDR2 as YNNKEL (reference sequence). This CDR3 region has 15 residues. With 0 bases removed from V and 6 bases from J, the gap between germline ends came to 12 bases. The CDR3 DNA reads TGTGCCAGCAGCCAAGATCCATGGGGGAGCAATGAGCAGTTCTTC. Translating gives CASSQDPWGSNEQFF.

The sample holds many counts of this clonotype. V and J are TRBV2 and TRBJ2-3, with TRBD2 matching over 15 bases. Looked up from germline, CDR1 is SNHLY and CDR2 is FYNNEI. With V trimmed by 8 bases and J by 2 bases, 11 bases remained unmatched. The CDR3 is 18 residues long. This CDR3 reads CASSRWTSGGVNTDTQYF. Written as DNA, the CDR3 is TGTGCCAGCTCTCGGTGGACTAGCGGGGGGGTCAACACAGATACGCAGTATTTT.

This clonotype was seen repeatedly, ten times or more. This chain connects TRBV7-2 to TRBJ2-1, with 7 bases matching TRBD1. The trim removed 1 base at V and 9 bases at J, leaving 6 bases unmatched. Germline V gene data show CDR1 as SGHTA and CDR2 as FQGNSA. The CDR3 covers 14 residues. CDR3: CASSLGGGPPEQFF. CDR3 DNA sequence: TGTGCCAGCAGCTTAGGAGGGGGCCCCCCTGAGCAGTTCTTC.

This clonotype has a count of ten or more. This rearrangement joins TRBV5-1 to TRBJ2-2; tentatively, D is TRBD1 (5 bases). V was trimmed by 3 bases and J by 5 bases, leaving 14 bases between them. The CDR3 extends over 15 amino acids. From germline, CDR1 is SGHRS and CDR2 YFSETQ. The CDR3 protein is CASSSQGPRTGELFF. In DNA, the CDR3 is TGCGCCAGCAGCTCCCAGGGTCCAAGGACCGGGGAGCTGTTTTTT.

In this sample, this clonotype turned up many times. The chain has TRBV29-1 and TRBJ2-2; the D is unclear. CDR3 size: 14 residues. CDR1 SQVTM and CDR2 ANQGSEA come from the germline V gene. V was pared by 1 base and J by 5 bases, with 11 bases between. CDR3 nucleotide sequence: TGCAGCGTTGAAGTAGGGCTTTTGACCGGGGAGCTGTTTTTT. It yields the protein CSVEVGLLTGELFF.

This clonotype was observed at least ten times. V is TRBV7-6 and J is TRBJ1-1; the D is unclear. The CDR3 is 13 residues long. Germline values: CDR1 SGHVS, CDR2 FNYEAQ. Trimming pared 3 bases from V and 1 base from J, leaving 6 bases between. The DNA for the CDR3 is TGTGCCAGCAGCTTCCCTGAGAACACTGAAGCTTTCTTT. Its protein product is CASSFPENTEAFF.